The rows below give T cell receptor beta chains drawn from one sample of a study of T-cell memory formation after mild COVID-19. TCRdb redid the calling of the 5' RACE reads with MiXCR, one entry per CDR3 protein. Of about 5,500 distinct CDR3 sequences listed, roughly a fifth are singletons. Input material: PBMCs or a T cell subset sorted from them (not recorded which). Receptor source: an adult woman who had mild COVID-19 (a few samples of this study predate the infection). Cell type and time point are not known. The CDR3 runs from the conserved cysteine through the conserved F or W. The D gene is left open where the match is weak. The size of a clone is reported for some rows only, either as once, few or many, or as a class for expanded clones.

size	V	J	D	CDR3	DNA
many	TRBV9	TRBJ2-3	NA	CASSSQADSTDTQYF	TGTGCCAGCAGCAGCCAAGCGGATAGCACAGATACGCAGTATTTT
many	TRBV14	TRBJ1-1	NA	CASSQDGSMNTEAFF	TGTGCCAGCAGCCAAGACGGGAGCATGAACACTGAAGCTTTCTTT
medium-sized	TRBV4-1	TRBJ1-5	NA	CASSQGRYSNQPQHF	TGCGCCAGCAGCCAAGGACGTTATAGCAATCAGCCCCAGCATTTT
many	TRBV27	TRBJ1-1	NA	CASSLWPPQGGTEAFF	TGTGCCAGCAGTTTATGGCCCCCGCAGGGAGGTACTGAAGCTTTCTTT
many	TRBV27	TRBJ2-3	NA	CASSYYPARSTDTQYF	TGTGCCAGCAGTTATTACCCGGCTAGAAGCACAGATACGCAGTATTTT
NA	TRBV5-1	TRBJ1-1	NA	CASSLEGAEAFF	TGCGCCAGCAGCTTGGAAGGAGCTGAAGCTTTCTTT
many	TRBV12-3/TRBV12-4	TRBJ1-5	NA	CASSFRGQGPNSNQPQHF	TGTGCCAGCAGTTTTCGGGGACAAGGCCCTAATAGCAATCAGCCCCAGCATTTT
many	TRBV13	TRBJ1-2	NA	CASSVQAAFNYGYTF	TGTGCCAGCAGCGTACAGGCCGCCTTTAACTATGGCTACACCTTC
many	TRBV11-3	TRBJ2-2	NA	CASSLVWSYRENTGELFF	TGTGCCAGCAGCTTAGTTTGGTCGTACAGAGAAAACACCGGGGAGCTGTTTTTT
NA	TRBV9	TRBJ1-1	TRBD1	CASSVGAGGGWAFF	TGTGCCAGCAGCGTAGGGGCAGGGGGCGGTTGGGCTTTCTTT
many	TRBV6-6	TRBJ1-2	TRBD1	CASSYKGANYGYTF	TGTGCCAGCAGTTACAAGGGGGCCAACTATGGCTACACCTTC
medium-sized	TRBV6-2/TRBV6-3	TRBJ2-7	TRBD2	CASSTRTSGRAGSYEQYF	TGTGCCAGCAGTACCCGGACTAGCGGGAGGGCCGGCTCCTACGAGCAGTACTTC
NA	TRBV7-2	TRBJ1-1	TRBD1	CASSARTGGMEAFF	TGTGCCAGCAGCGCCCGGACAGGGGGTATGGAAGCTTTCTTT
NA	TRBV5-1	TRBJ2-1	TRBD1	CASSLWTGQNEQFF	TGCGCCAGCAGCCTCTGGACAGGGCAGAATGAGCAGTTCTTC
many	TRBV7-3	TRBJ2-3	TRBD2	CASSPLLAGGPLAQYF	TGTGCCAGCAGCCCCCTACTAGCGGGAGGCCCCCTGGCGCAGTATTTT
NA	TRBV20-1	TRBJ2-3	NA	CSAQEGPLDTQYF	TGCAGTGCCCAGGAGGGGCCCTTAGATACGCAGTATTTT
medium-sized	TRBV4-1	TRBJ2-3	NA	CASSQDVGASTDTQYF	TGCGCCAGCAGCCAAGACGTAGGGGCTAGCACAGATACGCAGTATTTT
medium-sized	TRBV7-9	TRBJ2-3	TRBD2	CASSSAQTSGTDTQYF	TGTGCCAGCAGCTCAGCCCAGACTAGCGGCACAGATACGCAGTATTTT
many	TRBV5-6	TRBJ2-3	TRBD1	CASRSPGTATDTQYF	TGTGCCAGCAGGTCTCCCGGGACAGCCACAGATACGCAGTATTTT
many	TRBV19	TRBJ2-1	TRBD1	CASTYGHGQARYNEQFF	TGTGCCAGTACTTACGGCCACGGACAGGCACGCTACAATGAGCAGTTCTTC
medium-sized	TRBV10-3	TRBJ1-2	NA	CAISSPAGGGYTF	TGTGCCATCAGTTCCCCCGCCGGGGGCGGCTACACCTTC
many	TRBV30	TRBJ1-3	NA	CASNDAPGNTIYF	TGTGCCTCGAACGATGCCCCTGGAAACACCATATATTTT
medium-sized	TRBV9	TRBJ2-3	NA	CASRGPAGDTQYF	TGTGCCAGCAGGGGTCCCGCGGGAGATACGCAGTATTTT
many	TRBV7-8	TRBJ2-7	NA	CASSLRDPTKYF	TGTGCCAGCAGCCTCCGGGACCCGACGAAGTACTTC
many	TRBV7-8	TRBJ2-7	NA	CASSSLQGNSYEQYF	TGTGCCAGCAGCTCCTTACAGGGAAATTCCTACGAGCAGTACTTC
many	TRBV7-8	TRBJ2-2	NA	CASSTRVYLTGELFF	TGTGCCAGCAGCACCCGGGTCTACCTCACCGGGGAGCTGTTTTTT
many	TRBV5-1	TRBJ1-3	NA	CASSPNWESGNTIYF	TGCGCCAGCAGCCCCAATTGGGAAAGTGGAAACACCATATATTTT
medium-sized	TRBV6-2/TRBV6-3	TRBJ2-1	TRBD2	CASRHFRRLADKYNEQFF	TGTGCCAGCAGACACTTTCGACGCCTAGCGGACAAGTACAATGAGCAGTTCTTC
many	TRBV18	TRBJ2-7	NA	CASSPNVLASTYEQYF	TGTGCCAGCTCACCAAATGTCCTAGCGAGCACCTACGAGCAGTACTTC
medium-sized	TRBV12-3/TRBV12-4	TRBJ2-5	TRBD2	CASSLVGSGGETQYF	TGTGCCAGCAGTTTAGTAGGTAGCGGGGGTGAGACCCAGTACTTC
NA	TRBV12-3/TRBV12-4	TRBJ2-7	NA	CASSSHSSYEQYF	TGTGCCAGCAGTTCACATAGCTCCTACGAGCAGTACTTC
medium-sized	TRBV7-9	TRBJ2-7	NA	CASSFGMEQYF	TGTGCCAGCAGCTTCGGAATGGAGCAGTACTTC
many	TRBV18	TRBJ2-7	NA	CASSPPDWQVYEQYF	TGTGCCAGCTCACCACCGGATTGGCAGGTATACGAGCAGTACTTC
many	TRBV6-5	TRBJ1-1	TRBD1	CASSGRQGLNTEAFF	TGTGCCAGCAGTGGTCGACAGGGGCTGAACACTGAAGCTTTCTTT
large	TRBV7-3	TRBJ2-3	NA	CASSPGPATDTQYF	TGTGCCAGCAGCCCGGGTCCTGCCACAGATACGCAGTATTTT
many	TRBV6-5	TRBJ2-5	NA	CASSYSTEETQYF	TGTGCCAGCAGTTACTCGACGGAAGAGACCCAGTACTTC
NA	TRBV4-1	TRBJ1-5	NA	CASSQINGYNQPQHF	TGCGCCAGCAGCCAGATCAACGGGTACAATCAGCCCCAGCATTTT
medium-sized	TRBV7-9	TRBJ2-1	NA	CASSLGSVASYNEQFF	TGTGCCAGCAGCTTAGGAAGCGTCGCCTCCTACAATGAGCAGTTCTTC
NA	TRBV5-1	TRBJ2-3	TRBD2	CASSFLSGGSTDTQYF	TGCGCCAGCAGCTTTCTCAGCGGGGGAAGCACAGATACGCAGTATTTT
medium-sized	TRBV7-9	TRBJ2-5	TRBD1	CASSFPIRDSEETQYF	TGTGCCAGCAGCTTTCCCATCCGGGACAGTGAAGAGACCCAGTACTTC
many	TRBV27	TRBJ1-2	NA	CASSQRQHLTNYGYTF	TGTGCCAGCAGTCAGCGACAGCACCTAACCAACTATGGCTACACCTTC
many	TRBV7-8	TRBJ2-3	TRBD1	CASSLGTGDTDTQYF	TGTGCCAGCAGCTTAGGAACAGGGGATACAGATACGCAGTATTTT
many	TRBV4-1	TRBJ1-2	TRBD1	CASSQGTGAVGYTF	TGCGCCAGCAGCCAAGGGACAGGGGCGGTTGGCTACACCTTC
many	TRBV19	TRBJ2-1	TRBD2	CASSWTSGSYNEQFF	TGTGCCAGTAGTTGGACTAGCGGCTCCTACAATGAGCAGTTCTTC
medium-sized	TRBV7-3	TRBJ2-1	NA	CASSPSASSYNEQFF	TGTGCCAGCAGCCCGTCGGCTAGCTCCTACAATGAGCAGTTCTTC
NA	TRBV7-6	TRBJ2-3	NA	CASSPTQTSSTQYF	TGTGCCAGCAGCCCGACCCAGACTAGTAGTACGCAGTATTTT
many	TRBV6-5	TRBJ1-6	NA	CASRDRNSPLHF	TGTGCCAGCAGGGATAGAAATTCACCCCTCCACTTT
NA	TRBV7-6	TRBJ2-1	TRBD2	CASSLDLAGYYNEQFF	TGTGCCAGCAGCTTAGATCTAGCGGGATACTACAATGAGCAGTTCTTC
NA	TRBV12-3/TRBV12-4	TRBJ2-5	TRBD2	CASAASGEETQYF	TGTGCCAGCGCCGCTAGCGGGGAAGAGACCCAGTACTTC
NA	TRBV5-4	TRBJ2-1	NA	CASSSEGMGTEQFF	TGTGCCAGCAGCTCCGAAGGGATGGGGACTGAGCAGTTCTTC